The 17 T cell receptor beta chains below were found in one sample sequenced in a study of blood T cell repertoires in COVID-19. TCRdb keeps only in-frame clones here, not all; method: immunoSEQ multiplex PCR. The sample records about 240,000 clones, approximately 78% being singletons. Sample: peripheral blood. The receptors here all came from a woman aged 18-29 years with acute or convalescent COVID-19.

V is TRBV29-1 and J is TRBJ1-2; D perhaps matches TRBD1 (5 bases). V was clipped by 2 bases and J by 9 bases, with 10 bases between them. Germline CDR1 reads SQVTM; CDR2 reads ANQGSEA. CDR3 size: 11 residues. The CDR3 protein is CSVEQGGSYTF. The CDR3 region has the DNA TGCAGCGTTGAACAGGGCGGAAGCTACACCTTC.

In its sample, this clone was seen once. The V gene is TRBV7-3, the J gene TRBJ2-5; 7 nucleotides line up with TRBD1. Trimming took 1 base from V and 8 from J; bases not matched to a gene: 4. Germline-derived CDR1 and CDR2 are SGHTA and FQGTGA. CDR3 size: 13 residues. CDR3 DNA: TGTGCCAGCAGCTTAAACACAGGGGAAACCCAGTACTTC. This codes for CASSLNTGETQYF.

The chain has TRBV27 and TRBJ2-7; 9 bases agree with TRBD2. The CDR3 has 15 amino acids. The germline V gene has CDR1 MNHEY and CDR2 SMNVEV (reference sequence). Trimming removed 5 bases from V and 5 bases from J; junction bases left unmatched: 10. CDR3 nucleotides: TGTGCCAGCAGTCTCCGGGTAGCGGGAGTCCACGAGCAGTACTTC. Its protein is CASSLRVAGVHEQYF.

There are a few counts of this clone. The V gene is TRBV4-3, the J gene TRBJ2-2; weak D call: TRBD2 (5 bases). The CDR3 extends over 16 amino acids. Trimming stripped 5 bases from V and 4 bases from J, with 17 bases between. CDR1 and CDR2 (germline): LGHNA, YSLEER. The CDR3 loop reads CASSSHRGRGTGELFF. CDR3 sequence (DNA): TGCGCCAGCAGCTCACACCGGGGAAGAGGCACCGGGGAGCTGTTTTTT.

The CDR3 coding sequence is TGTGCCAGCAGTGAGTCGGGCGGGCCCGGAGACAATGAGCAGTTCTTC. Translation: CASSESGGPGDNEQFF. V gene TRBV2 combines with J gene TRBJ2-1; D may be TRBD2 (5 bases). Germline loops: CDR1 SNHLY, CDR2 FYNNEI. The CDR3 is made up of 16 amino acids. The V gene lost 3 bases and the J gene lost 5 bases, with 17 bases spanning the gap.

The rearrangement links TRBV30 to TRBJ1-1; no firm D call. V shed 4 bases and J shed 0 bases, with 9 bases lying between them. The CDR3 is made up of 13 amino acids. Germline loops: CDR1 GTSNPN, CDR2 SVGIG (reference sequence). In nucleotides, the CDR3 is TGTGCCTGGAATAGGAGAATGAACACTGAAGCTTTCTTT. This gives the protein CAWNRRMNTEAFF.

This clone appeared once. The rearrangement joins TRBV7-9 to TRBJ2-5, with 12 bases that match TRBD2. Germline assignment: CDR1 SEHNR and CDR2 FQNEAQ (reference sequence). The CDR3 is made up of 19 amino acids. The J segment lost 4 bases and the V segment lost 2 bases, leaving 14 bases of the junction unmatched. The CDR3 DNA reads as TGTGCCAGCAGCTTATTTGGCTCTAGCGGGAGGGCCGGCGGAGAGACCCAGTACTTC. It yields the protein CASSLFGSSGRAGGETQYF.

CDR3 sequence (DNA): TGTGCCAGCAGTTTAATCGGGGGAGGGCCCGATGAGCAGTTCTTC. Translating it yields CASSLIGGGPDEQFF. The rearrangement joins TRBV28 to TRBJ2-1, with 7 positions matching TRBD2. CDR3 length equals 15 residues. Germline trimming cut 2 bases from V and 8 bases from J; bases unmatched to any gene: 9. CDR1 and CDR2 from the germline V gene are MDHEN and SYDVKM.

This clone occurred a few times. The chain uses TRBV7-3 and TRBJ2-1, with 13 positions matching TRBD2. CDR1 SGHTA and CDR2 FQGTGA come from the germline V gene. The V segment lost 5 bases and the J segment 9 bases; nucleotides outside the gene matches: 7. CDR3 size: 15 residues. The CDR3 sequence: CASSRTSGRNGEQFF. The CDR3 bases are TGTGCCAGCAGCCGGACTAGCGGGAGAAATGGTGAGCAGTTCTTC.

This sequence joins TRBV2 and TRBJ2-7; 11 bases are shared with TRBD1. With V trimmed by 6 bases and J by 0 bases, 7 bases remained unmatched. CDR3 size: 16 residues. The germline V gene encodes CDR1 SNHLY and CDR2 FYNNEI. The CDR3 coding sequence is TGTGCCAGCAGGCCCAGGGACAGGGGGGCCTCCTACGAGCAGTACTTC. This encodes CASRPRDRGASYEQYF.

The gene calls are TRBV6-5 and TRBJ2-3, with a tentative D call TRBD1 (5 bases). The CDR3 is 14 amino acids. From germline, CDR1 is MNHEY and CDR2 SVGAGI. Trimming left V 2 bases short and J 4 bases short, with 10 bases between. The CDR3, as DNA: TGTGCCAGCAGTTACCGCAGGGCGGCAGATACGCAGTATTTT. Protein: CASSYRRAADTQYF.

This clone has only one observation. The chain carries TRBV28 and TRBJ2-1; no reliable D call. Per germline, CDR1 MDHEN and CDR2 SYDVKM. The V end lost 2 bases, the J end lost 8 bases, and 10 bases lay between the germline ends. The CDR3 loop spans 13 amino acids. The CDR3 nucleotides read TGTGCCAGCAGTTTAGTTCCAGTCTATGAGCAGTTCTTC. This gives the protein CASSLVPVYEQFF.

V usage is TRBV5-1 and J usage is TRBJ2-3; no clear D. The germline V and J ends were trimmed by 0 bases and 3 bases, with 8 bases remaining between them. Germline loops: CDR1 SGHRS, CDR2 YFSETQ. The CDR3 length is 14 residues. The CDR3 nucleotides are TGCGCCAGCAGCTTGGGGGTGAGGACAGATACGCAGTATTTT. Its translation: CASSLGVRTDTQYF.

This clone has a handful of counts. V and J are TRBV24-1 and TRBJ2-2, with a weak D call TRBD2 (5 bases). The CDR3 loop spans 13 amino acids. With 2 bases removed from V and 5 bases from J, the gap between germline ends came to 5 bases. Germline CDR1 and CDR2: KGHDR and SFDVKD. CDR3 DNA: TGTGCCACCAGTGATTGGAGGACCGGGGAGCTGTTTTTT. This translates into CATSDWRTGELFF.

The V and J genes are TRBV5-8 and TRBJ1-3, with TRBD1 matching over 7 bases. The CDR3 has 15 amino acids. Germline CDR1 reads SGHTS; CDR2 reads YDEGEE. V lost 3 bases to trimming and J lost 1 base; unmatched junction nucleotides: 4. In DNA form, the CDR3 reads TGTGCCAGCAGCTATCCGACAGGGTCTGGAAACACCATATATTTT. It is translated as CASSYPTGSGNTIYF.

In its sample, this clone was seen a few times. The genes are TRBV2 and TRBJ2-1; D is unclear. Per the germline V gene, CDR1 is SNHLY and CDR2 is FYNNEI. V lost 7 bases to trimming and J lost 4 bases, with 8 bases between them. CDR3 size: 12 residues. The chain's CDR3 is CASTAVYNEQFF. CDR3 DNA sequence: TGTGCCAGCACCGCGGTTTACAATGAGCAGTTCTTC.

V and J are TRBV9 and TRBJ2-7; TRBD2 aligns across 8 bases. This CDR3 has 15 residues. The germline V gene encodes CDR1 SGDLS and CDR2 YYNGEE. V was clipped by 1 base and J by 3 bases; unmatched bases: 6. The CDR3 reads CASSVSPGGDYEQYF. For the CDR3, the DNA is TGTGCCAGCAGCGTATCTCCGGGAGGGGACTACGAGCAGTACTTC.